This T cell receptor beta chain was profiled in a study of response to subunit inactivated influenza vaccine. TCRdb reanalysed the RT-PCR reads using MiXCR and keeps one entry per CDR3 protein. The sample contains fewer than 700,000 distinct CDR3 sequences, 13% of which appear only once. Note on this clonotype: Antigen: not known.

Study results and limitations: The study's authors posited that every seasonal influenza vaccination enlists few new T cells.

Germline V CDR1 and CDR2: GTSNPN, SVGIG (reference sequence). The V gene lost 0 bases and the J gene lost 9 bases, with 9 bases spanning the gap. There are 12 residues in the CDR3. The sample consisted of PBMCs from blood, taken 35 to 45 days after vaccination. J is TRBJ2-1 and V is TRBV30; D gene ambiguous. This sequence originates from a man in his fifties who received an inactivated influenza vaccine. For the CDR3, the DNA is TGTGCCTGGAGTGTACCCCCGGCTGAGCAGTTCTTC. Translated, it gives CAWSVPPAEQFF. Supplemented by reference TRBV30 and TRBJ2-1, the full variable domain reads SQTIHQWPATLVQPVGSPLSLECTVEGTSNPNLYWYRQAAGRGLQLLFYSVGIGQISSEVPQNLSASRPQDRQFILSSKKLLLSDSGFYLCAWSVPPAEQFFGPGTRLTVL.